Following are 22 T cell receptor beta chains from one sample sequenced in a study of T cells in Graves' hyperthyroidism and ophthalmopathy. Amplified regions were TCR beta CDR3 sequences from RNA transcripts. When the TCR CDR3 underwent first-round RT-PCR, the HTBI primer set was used. TCRdb fed the multiplex PCR reads into MiXCR, producing one record per CDR3 protein. This table has under 750,000 distinct CDR3 sequences, 18% appearing once. Sequenced material: blood. The source of these receptors is a woman aged 50 to 60 with Graves' hyperthyroidism that later progressed to Graves' ophthalmopathy.

This clonotype appeared many times. The chain couples TRBV18 to TRBJ1-2, with 7 nucleotides matching TRBD1. V shed 3 bases, J shed 4 bases, and the junction held 5 bases outside the gene matches. This CDR3 has 14 residues. Per the germline V gene, CDR1 is KGHSH and CDR2 is LQKENI. The CDR3: CASSPETGLYGYTF. The DNA for the CDR3 is TGTGCCAGCTCACCTGAGACAGGGCTCTATGGCTACACCTTC.

This clonotype was counted ten times or more. This sequence joins TRBV2 and TRBJ2-2; TRBD1 might be the D (6 bases). CDR1 and CDR2 (germline): SNHLY, FYNNEI. V was shortened by 8 bases and J by 6 bases, with 13 bases between the two germline ends. The length of the CDR3 is 13 residues. The CDR3 here is CASHPQGSGELFF. CDR3 bases: TGTGCCAGCCATCCTCAGGGGTCCGGGGAGCTGTTTTTT.

The chain uses TRBV19 and TRBJ1-5; D remains unclear. Germline lookup yields CDR1 LNHDA and CDR2 SQIVND (reference sequence). The CDR3 runs 13 residues. V lost 6 bases and J lost 5, with 11 bases in between. The CDR3 sequence is CASRTLVDQPQHF. The CDR3 nucleotides are TGTGCCAGTAGGACCCTTGTGGATCAGCCCCAGCATTTT.

The J gene is TRBJ1-1, the V gene TRBV5-1; D is unclear. The CDR3 is made up of 13 amino acids. The ends were cut back, 0 bases at V and 6 bases at J, with 9 bases in the middle. Germline values: CDR1 SGHRS, CDR2 YFSETQ. CDR3 loop: CASSLDRKSEAFF. The CDR3 DNA follows: TGCGCCAGCAGCTTGGATAGGAAGTCTGAAGCTTTCTTT.

This clonotype has only a few counts. The V gene is TRBV7-9, the J gene TRBJ2-2; no firm D call. The V gene lost 5 bases and the J gene lost 0 bases, with 13 bases spanning the gap. CDR3 length equals 16 residues. In germline, CDR1 is SEHNR, CDR2 FQNEAQ (reference sequence). The CDR3 is CASSPVAVTNTGELFF. In DNA, the CDR3 is TGTGCCAGCAGCCCGGTGGCAGTCACGAACACCGGGGAGCTGTTTTTT.

Comment on this clonotype: Just one base apart from a much larger clone, this may be a read error. The chain joins TRBV6-1 to TRBJ2-2; D is uncertain. The germline V gene encodes CDR1 MNHNS and CDR2 SASEGT. With 6 bases removed from V and 0 bases from J, the gap between germline ends came to 8 bases. The CDR3 sequence is 14 residues long. The CDR3 DNA reads as TGTGCCAGCAGCCGAATCGCGAACACCGGGGAGCTGTTTTTT. It is translated as CASSRIANTGELFF.

The chain carries TRBV6-2 or TRBV6-3 and TRBJ2-7, with 8 nucleotides matching TRBD2. The CDR3 is 17 residues long. The germline CDR1 and CDR2 sequences are MNHEY and SVGEGT. The junction had 8 bases not matched to a gene; V was cut back by 1 base and J by 0 bases. CDR3 sequence: CASSYYSSGPASYEQYF. The CDR3 DNA is TGTGCCAGCAGTTACTATTCTAGCGGGCCCGCCTCCTACGAGCAGTACTTC.

This clonotype was seen at least ten times. The chain links TRBV7-9 to TRBJ1-1; D remains unclear. CDR3 length: 12 amino acids. Germline V gene sequence: CDR1 SEHNR, CDR2 FQNEAQ (reference sequence). The V end was cut by 3 bases, the J end by 4 bases, with 6 bases between. The CDR3 DNA follows: TGTGCCAGCAGCTTGAGGAGCACTGAAGCTTTCTTT. Translating gives CASSLRSTEAFF.

There are many counts of this clonotype. The rearrangement uses TRBV6-2 or TRBV6-3 and TRBJ1-2; a possible D gene is TRBD1 (6 bases). Looked up from germline, CDR1 is MNHEY and CDR2 is SVGEGT. Trimming cost V 7 bases and J 6 bases, with 15 bases left between them. This CDR3 spans 13 amino acids. In DNA, the CDR3 is TGTGCCAGCACCCTCAGGGGCGTCGATGGCTACACCTTC. Translated: CASTLRGVDGYTF.

The V gene is TRBV12-3 or TRBV12-4, the J gene TRBJ2-3, with 10 positions matching TRBD2. Unmatched junction bases numbered 4, after V lost 2 bases and J lost 2 bases. The CDR3 loop spans 16 amino acids. CDR3 DNA sequence: TGTGCCAGCAGTTTAACTAGCGGGGCCCCCACAGATACGCAGTATTTT. This codes for CASSLTSGAPTDTQYF.

This clonotype has at least ten counts. The gene calls are TRBV6-1 and TRBJ1-5; D not certain. CDR3 length equals 17 residues. CDR1 and CDR2 (germline): MNHNS, SASEGT. V was pared by 7 bases and J by 0 bases, with 19 bases between. CDR3 protein: CASTPQWSFHSNQPQHF. The CDR3 coding sequence is TGTGCCAGCACCCCCCAATGGAGTTTCCATAGCAATCAGCCCCAGCATTTT.

This clonotype came up a few times. This sequence joins TRBV19 and TRBJ1-3, with no clear D. The V gene's germline CDR1 is LNHDA and CDR2 SQIVND (reference sequence). The CDR3 length is 11 residues. Deletions cut 8 bases from V and 7 bases from J, with 9 bases between. Here the CDR3 reads CASGSWNTIYF. CDR3 sequence (DNA): TGTGCCAGTGGTTCTTGGAACACCATATATTTT. Full variable domain (remainder filled in from reference TRBV19 and TRBJ1-3): DGGITQSPKYLFRKEGQNVTLSCEQNLNHDAMYWYRQDPGQGLRLIYYSQIVNDFQKGDIAEGYSVSREKKESFPLTVTSAQKNPTAFYLCASGSWNTIYFGEGSWLTVV.

This clonotype was seen only a few times. This chain uses TRBV6-1 with TRBJ1-4; D ambiguous. Germline-derived CDR1 and CDR2 are MNHNS and SASEGT. The CDR3 length is 15 residues. V was trimmed by 5 bases and J by 6 bases, leaving 16 bases between them. The CDR3 here is CASSFDSYTDEKLFF. In DNA, the CDR3 is TGTGCCAGCAGTTTCGATAGCTACACGGATGAAAAACTGTTTTTT.

This clonotype was detected ten times or more. The CDR3 loop is CASSQESGFYEFF. The CDR3 DNA reads TGTGCCAGCAGCCAAGAATCGGGGTTCTATGAGTTCTTC. The J gene is TRBJ2-1, the V gene TRBV3-1, with a tentative D call TRBD2 (5 bases). The CDR3 contains 13 residues. The V and J ends lost 0 bases and 14 bases respectively, with 14 bases between them. In germline, CDR1 is LGHDT, CDR2 YNNKEL (reference sequence).

This clonotype has more than one count but fewer than ten. The rearrangement uses TRBV7-2 and TRBJ2-3; D remains unclear. V shed 0 bases and J shed 8 bases, with 12 bases lying between them. The CDR3 runs 14 residues. The germline gives CDR1 SGHTA, CDR2 FQGNSA. The CDR3 coding sequence is TGTGCCAGCAGCTTAGCGCCAGGTTTGGGTACGCAGTATTTT. Translation: CASSLAPGLGTQYF.

A word on this clonotype: A much bigger clone sits one base away, suggesting this may be a read error. The rearrangement links TRBV20-1 to TRBJ1-1, with 10 bases lining up with TRBD1. The CDR3 runs to 13 residues. J lost 5 bases, V lost 3 bases, and 3 bases had no gene match. Germline CDR1 is DFQATT and CDR2 is SNEGSKA (reference sequence). The DNA for the CDR3 is TGCAGTGCTAGGGGACAGGGGAAGACTGAAGCTTTCTTT. This sequence encodes CSARGQGKTEAFF.

Many counts were recorded for this clonotype. The chain links TRBV3-1 to TRBJ1-2; D perhaps matches TRBD1 (6 bases). The CDR3 contains 15 residues. Germline V gene lookup returns CDR1 LGHDT and CDR2 YNNKEL (reference sequence). The ends were cut back, 1 base at V and 5 bases at J, with 14 bases in the middle. In DNA, the CDR3 is TGTGCCAGCAGCCAAGGGACAGTTAGCCTTTATGGCTACACCTTC. Translated: CASSQGTVSLYGYTF.

This clonotype has ten or more counts. The chain combines TRBV3-1 with TRBJ2-3; maybe TRBD2 (5 bases). Trimming left V 7 bases short and J 5 bases short, with 16 bases between. The CDR3 totals 14 residues. Germline V gene sequence: CDR1 LGHDT, CDR2 YNNKEL (reference sequence). CDR3 in amino acids: CASTPPGMLDTQYF. CDR3 nucleotide sequence: TGTGCCAGCACCCCCCCGGGGATGTTAGATACGCAGTATTTT.

V usage is TRBV11-2 and J usage is TRBJ2-2; a possible D gene is TRBD2 (6 bases). The CDR3 covers 15 residues. V lost 3 bases and J lost 5, with 13 bases in between. Germline V lookup: CDR1 SGHAT, CDR2 FQNNGV. The CDR3 nucleotides are TGTGCCAGCAGCTTCGGGACTCTACTGACCGGGGAGCTGTTTTTT. This encodes CASSFGTLLTGELFF. Together with reference TRBV11-2 and TRBJ2-2, the CDR3 gives the full variable domain: EAGVAQSPRYKIIEKRQSVAFWCNPISGHATLYWYQQILGQGPKLLIQFQNNGVVDDSQLPKDRFSAERLKGVDSTLKIQPAKLEDSAVYLCASSFGTLLTGELFFGEGSRLTVL.

In its sample, this clonotype was seen a few times. V usage is TRBV12-3 or TRBV12-4 and J usage is TRBJ1-4; maybe TRBD1 (5 bases). CDR3 length: 14 amino acids. V was trimmed by 3 bases and J by 4 bases, leaving 9 bases between them. The CDR3 DNA reads as TGTGCCAGCAGTTTTTCGGGGCATAATGAAAAACTGTTTTTT. It translates to CASSFSGHNEKLFF.

The table lists this clonotype with a count of one. V usage is TRBV30 and J usage is TRBJ2-4; D assignment may be TRBD1 or TRBD2 (5 bases each). CDR3 length: 14 residues. The V end was cut by 4 bases, the J end by 1 base, with 11 bases between. CDR1 GTSNPN and CDR2 SVGIG come from the germline V gene (reference sequence). CDR3 sequence reads: CAWNPEGAKNIQYF. The CDR3 coding sequence is TGTGCCTGGAACCCAGAGGGGGCCAAAAACATTCAGTACTTC.

This clonotype has a count of ten or more. The rearrangement uses TRBV5-1 and TRBJ2-5, with no clear D. V was pared by 1 base and J by 2 bases, with 6 bases between. This CDR3 is built from 13 residues. Germline V CDR1 and CDR2: SGHRS, YFSETQ. CDR3 nucleotides: TGCGCCAGCAGCTTGAAGGTTCAAGAGACCCAGTACTTC. Amino acid sequence: CASSLKVQETQYF.